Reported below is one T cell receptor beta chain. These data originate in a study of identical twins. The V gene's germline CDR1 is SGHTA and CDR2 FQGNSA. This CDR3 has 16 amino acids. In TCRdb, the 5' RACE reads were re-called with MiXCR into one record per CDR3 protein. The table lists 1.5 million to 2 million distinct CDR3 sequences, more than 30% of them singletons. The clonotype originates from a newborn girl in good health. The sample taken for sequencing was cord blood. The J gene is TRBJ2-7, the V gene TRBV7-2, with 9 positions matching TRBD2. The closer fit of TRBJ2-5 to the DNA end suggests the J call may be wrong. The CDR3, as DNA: TGTGCCAGCAGCTTATATTTTCGCGGGGGGGCGAAGACCCAGTACTTC. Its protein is CASSLYFRGGAKTQYF.